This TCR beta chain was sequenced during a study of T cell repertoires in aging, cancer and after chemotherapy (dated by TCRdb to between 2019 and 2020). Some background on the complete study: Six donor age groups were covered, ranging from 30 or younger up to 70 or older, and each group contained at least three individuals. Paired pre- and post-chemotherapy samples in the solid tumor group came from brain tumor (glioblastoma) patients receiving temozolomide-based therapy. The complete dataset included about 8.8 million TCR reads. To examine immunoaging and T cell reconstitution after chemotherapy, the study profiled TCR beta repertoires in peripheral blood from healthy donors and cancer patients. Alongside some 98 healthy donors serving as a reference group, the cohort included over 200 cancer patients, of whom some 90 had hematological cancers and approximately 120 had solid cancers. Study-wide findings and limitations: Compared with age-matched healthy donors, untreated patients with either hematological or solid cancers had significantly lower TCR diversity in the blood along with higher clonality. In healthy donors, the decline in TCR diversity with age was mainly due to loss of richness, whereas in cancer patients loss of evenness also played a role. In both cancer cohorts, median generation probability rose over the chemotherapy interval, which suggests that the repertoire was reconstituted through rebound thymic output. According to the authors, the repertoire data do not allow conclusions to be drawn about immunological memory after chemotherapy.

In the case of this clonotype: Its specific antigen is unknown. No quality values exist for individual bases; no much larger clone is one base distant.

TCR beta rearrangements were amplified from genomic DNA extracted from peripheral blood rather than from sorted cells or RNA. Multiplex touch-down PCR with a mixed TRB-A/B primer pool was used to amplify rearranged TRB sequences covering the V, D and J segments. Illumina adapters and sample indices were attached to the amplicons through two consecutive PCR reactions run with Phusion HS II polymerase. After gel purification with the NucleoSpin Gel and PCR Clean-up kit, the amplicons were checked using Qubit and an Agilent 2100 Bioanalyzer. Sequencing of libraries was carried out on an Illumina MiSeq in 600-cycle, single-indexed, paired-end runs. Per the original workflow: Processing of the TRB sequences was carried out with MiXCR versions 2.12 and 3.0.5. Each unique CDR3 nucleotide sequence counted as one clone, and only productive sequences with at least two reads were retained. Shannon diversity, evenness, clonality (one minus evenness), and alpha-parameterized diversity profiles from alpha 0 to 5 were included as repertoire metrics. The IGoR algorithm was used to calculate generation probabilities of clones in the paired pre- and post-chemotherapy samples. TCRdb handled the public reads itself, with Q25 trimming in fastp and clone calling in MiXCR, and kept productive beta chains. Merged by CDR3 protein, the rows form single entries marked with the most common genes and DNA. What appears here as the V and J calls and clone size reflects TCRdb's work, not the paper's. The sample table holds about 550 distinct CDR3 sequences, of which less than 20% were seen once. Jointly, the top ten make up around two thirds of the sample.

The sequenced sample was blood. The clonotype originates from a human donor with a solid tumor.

The nucleotides are TGTGCCAGCTCACCAAACAGTCGAGGTGGCACAGATACGCAGTATTTT. This codes for CASSPNSRGGTDTQYF. The chain was built from TRBV18 and TRBJ2-3; the D segment cannot be called with confidence. The junction carries 13 bases between V and J, which are trimmed by 2 bases and 1 base respectively. Per the germline V gene, KGHSH is the CDR1 and LQKENI is the CDR2. The CDR3, cysteine through phenylalanine, is 16 amino acids long. This entry keeps only the CDR3 DNA: 48 bases, framed from base 1.